The present T cell receptor beta chain was sequenced within a study of chemoradiotherapy in HPV16-positive cancers. The protocol was immunoSEQ multiplex PCR, while the TCRdb copy is restricted to in-frame clones and leaves out a portion. The table shows approximately 13,000 clones, with approximately 80% occurring only once. Germline V lookup: CDR1 MNHEY, CDR2 SVGAGI. This CDR3 is built from 13 residues. With 7 bases removed from V and 7 bases from J, the gap between germline ends came to 14 bases. The rearrangement links TRBV6-5 to TRBJ1-5; D uncertain. This sample was obtained from a patient who underwent chemoradiotherapy. The receptor comes from a human donor with HPV-associated anogenital cancer. CDR3 in amino acids: CASTAGRYQPQHF. The CDR3, as DNA: TGTGCCAGCACGGCGGGAAGATACCAGCCCCAGCATTTT.